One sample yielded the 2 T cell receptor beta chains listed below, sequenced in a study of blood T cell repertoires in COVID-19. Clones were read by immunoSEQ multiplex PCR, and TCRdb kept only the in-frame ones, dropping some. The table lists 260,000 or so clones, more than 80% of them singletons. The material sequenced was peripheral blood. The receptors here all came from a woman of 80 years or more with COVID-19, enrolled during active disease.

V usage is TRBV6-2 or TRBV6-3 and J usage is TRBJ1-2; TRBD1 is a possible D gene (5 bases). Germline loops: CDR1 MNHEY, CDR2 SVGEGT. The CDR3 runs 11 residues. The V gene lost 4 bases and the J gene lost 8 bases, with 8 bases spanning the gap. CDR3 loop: CASSSGRGYTF. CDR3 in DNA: TGTGCCAGCAGTTCAGGGCGCGGCTACACCTTC.

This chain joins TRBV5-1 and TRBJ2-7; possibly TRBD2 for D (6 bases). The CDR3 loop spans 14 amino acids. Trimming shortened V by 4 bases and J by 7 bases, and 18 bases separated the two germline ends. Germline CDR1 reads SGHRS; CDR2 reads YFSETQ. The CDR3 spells CASSPGLSMREQYF. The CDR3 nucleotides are TGCGCCAGCAGCCCGGGACTCTCCATGAGGGAGCAGTACTTC. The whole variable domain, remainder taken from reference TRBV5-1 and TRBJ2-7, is KAGVTQTPRYLIKTRGQQVTLSCSPISGHRSVSWYQQTPGQGLQFLFEYFSETQRNKGNFPGRFSGRQFSNSRSEMNVSTLELGDSALYLCASSPGLSMREQYFGPGTRLTVT.